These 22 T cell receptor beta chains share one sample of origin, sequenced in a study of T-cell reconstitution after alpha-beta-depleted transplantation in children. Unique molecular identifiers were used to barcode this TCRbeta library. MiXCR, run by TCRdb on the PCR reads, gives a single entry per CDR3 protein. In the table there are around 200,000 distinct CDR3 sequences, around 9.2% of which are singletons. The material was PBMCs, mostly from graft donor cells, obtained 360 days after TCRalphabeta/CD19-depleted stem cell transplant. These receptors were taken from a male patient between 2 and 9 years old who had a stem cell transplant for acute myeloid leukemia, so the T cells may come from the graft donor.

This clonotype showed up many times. CDR3 nucleotides: TGTGCCAGCAGTCGGCAGGGTTCAGCTGGAAACACCATATATTTT. Translated, it gives CASSRQGSAGNTIYF. The chain combines TRBV12-3 or TRBV12-4 with TRBJ1-3; D may be TRBD1 (5 bases). Deletions cut 5 bases from V and 2 bases from J, with 13 bases between. This CDR3 has 15 amino acids.

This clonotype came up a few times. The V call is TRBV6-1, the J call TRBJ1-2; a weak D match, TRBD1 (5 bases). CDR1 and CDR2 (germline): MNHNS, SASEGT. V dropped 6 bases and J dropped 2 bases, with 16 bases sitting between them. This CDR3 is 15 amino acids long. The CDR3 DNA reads TGTGCCAGCAGCCTCCGGGCAGGGAGGAACTATGGCTACACCTTC. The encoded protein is CASSLRAGRNYGYTF.

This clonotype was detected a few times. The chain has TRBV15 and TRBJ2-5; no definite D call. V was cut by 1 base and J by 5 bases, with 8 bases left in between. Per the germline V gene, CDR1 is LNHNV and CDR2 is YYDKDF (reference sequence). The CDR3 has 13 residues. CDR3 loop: CATSRGDRETQYF. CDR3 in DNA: TGTGCCACCAGCAGAGGAGACCGCGAGACCCAGTACTTC. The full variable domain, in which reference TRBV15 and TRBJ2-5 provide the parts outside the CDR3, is DAMVIQNPRYQVTQFGKPVTLSCSQTLNHNVMYWYQQKSSQAPKLLFHYYDKDFNNEADTPDNFQSRRPNTSFCFLDIRSPGLGDTAMYLCATSRGDRETQYFGPGTRLLVL.

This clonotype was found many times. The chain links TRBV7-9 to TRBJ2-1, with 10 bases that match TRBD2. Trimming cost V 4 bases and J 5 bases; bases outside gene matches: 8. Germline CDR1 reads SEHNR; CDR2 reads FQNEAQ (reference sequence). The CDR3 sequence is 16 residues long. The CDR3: CASSSWTSGTDNEQFF. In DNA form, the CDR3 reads TGTGCCAGCAGCTCTTGGACTAGCGGAACCGACAATGAGCAGTTCTTC.

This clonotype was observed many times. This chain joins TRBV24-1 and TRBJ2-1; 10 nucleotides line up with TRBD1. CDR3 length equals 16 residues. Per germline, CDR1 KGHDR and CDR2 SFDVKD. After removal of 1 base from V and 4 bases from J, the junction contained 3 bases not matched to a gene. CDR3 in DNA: TGTGCCACCAGTGATTTAGAGGACAGGGGGTACAATGAGCAGTTCTTC. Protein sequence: CATSDLEDRGYNEQFF.

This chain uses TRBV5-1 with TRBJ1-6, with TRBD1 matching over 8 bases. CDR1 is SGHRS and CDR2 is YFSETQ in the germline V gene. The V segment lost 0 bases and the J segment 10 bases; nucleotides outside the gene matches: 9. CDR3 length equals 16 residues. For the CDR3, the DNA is TGCGCCAGCAGCTTGGCGCCGACAGGGGTCAGGTCACCCCTCCACTTT. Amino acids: CASSLAPTGVRSPLHF.

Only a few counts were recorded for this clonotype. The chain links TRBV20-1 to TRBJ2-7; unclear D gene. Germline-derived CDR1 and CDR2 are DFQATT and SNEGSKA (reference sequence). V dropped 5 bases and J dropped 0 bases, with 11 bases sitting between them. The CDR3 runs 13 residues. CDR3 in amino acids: CSALVPLSYEQYF. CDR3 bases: TGCAGTGCTCTTGTACCGCTCTCCTACGAGCAGTACTTC.

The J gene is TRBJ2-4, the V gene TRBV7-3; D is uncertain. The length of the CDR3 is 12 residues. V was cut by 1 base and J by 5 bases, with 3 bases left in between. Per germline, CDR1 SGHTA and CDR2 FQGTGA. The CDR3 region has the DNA TGTGCCAGCAGCTTAAGGGAAAACATTCAGTACTTC. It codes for CASSLRENIQYF.

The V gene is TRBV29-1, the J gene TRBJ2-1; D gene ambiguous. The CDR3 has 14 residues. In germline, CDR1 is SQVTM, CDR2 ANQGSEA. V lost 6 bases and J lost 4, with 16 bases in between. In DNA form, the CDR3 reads TGCAGCGTCCGGCGGTACGCCGGGTACAATGAGCAGTTCTTC. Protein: CSVRRYAGYNEQFF.

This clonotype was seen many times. The CDR3 nucleotides read TGTGCCAGCAGTTACTCATTAGCGGGAGGGTTCTACAATGAGCAGTTCTTC. Amino acids: CASSYSLAGGFYNEQFF. The chain combines TRBV6-2 or TRBV6-3 with TRBJ2-1; TRBD2 aligns across 11 bases. Germline loops: CDR1 MNHEY, CDR2 SVGEGT. This CDR3 has 17 amino acids. V was pared by 0 bases and J by 3 bases, with 4 bases of the junction left unmatched.

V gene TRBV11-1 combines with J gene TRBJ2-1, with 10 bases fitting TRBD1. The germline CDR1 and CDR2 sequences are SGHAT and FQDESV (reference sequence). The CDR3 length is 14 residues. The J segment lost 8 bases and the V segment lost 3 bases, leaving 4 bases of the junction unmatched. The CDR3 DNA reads TGTGCCAGCAGCTTCCGGGACAGGGGCGATGAGCAGTTCTTC. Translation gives CASSFRDRGDEQFF.

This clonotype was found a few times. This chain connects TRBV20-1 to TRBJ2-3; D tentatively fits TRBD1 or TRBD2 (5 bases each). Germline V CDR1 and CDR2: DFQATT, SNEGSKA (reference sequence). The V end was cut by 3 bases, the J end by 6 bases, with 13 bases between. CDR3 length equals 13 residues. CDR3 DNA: TGCAGTGCTAGGGAGCTAGCAGGGGATACGCAGTATTTT. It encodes CSARELAGDTQYF.

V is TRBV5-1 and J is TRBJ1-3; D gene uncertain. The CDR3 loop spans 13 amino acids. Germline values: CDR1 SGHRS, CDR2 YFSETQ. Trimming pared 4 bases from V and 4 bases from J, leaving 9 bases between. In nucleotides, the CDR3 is TGCGCCAGCAGCAGACAACAGGGAAACACCATATATTTT. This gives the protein CASSRQQGNTIYF.

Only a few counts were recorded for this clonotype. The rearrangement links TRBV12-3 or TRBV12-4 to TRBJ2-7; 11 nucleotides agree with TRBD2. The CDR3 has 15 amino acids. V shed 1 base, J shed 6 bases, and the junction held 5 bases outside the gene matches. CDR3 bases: TGTGCCAGCAGTTTAGTCGTTAGCGGGAGGGGCGAGCAGTACTTC. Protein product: CASSLVVSGRGEQYF.

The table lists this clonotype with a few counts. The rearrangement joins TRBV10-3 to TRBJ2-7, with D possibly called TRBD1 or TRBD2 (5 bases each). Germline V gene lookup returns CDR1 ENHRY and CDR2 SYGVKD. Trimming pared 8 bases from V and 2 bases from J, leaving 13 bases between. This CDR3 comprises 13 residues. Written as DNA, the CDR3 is TGTGCCATCGGTCCGGGGACGGCCTACGAGCAGTACTTC. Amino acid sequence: CAIGPGTAYEQYF.

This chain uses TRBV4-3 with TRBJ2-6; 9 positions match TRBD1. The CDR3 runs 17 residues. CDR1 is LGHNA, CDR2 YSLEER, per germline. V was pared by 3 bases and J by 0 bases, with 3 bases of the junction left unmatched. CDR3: CASSQGQGSSGANVLTF. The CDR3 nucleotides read TGCGCCAGCAGCCAGGGACAGGGTAGCTCTGGGGCCAACGTCCTGACTTTC.

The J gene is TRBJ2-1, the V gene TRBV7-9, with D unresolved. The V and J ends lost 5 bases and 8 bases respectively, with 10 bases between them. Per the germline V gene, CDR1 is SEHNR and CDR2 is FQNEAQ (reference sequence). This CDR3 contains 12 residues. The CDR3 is CASSLLPDEQFF. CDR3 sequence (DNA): TGTGCCAGCAGCCTACTCCCGGATGAGCAGTTCTTC.

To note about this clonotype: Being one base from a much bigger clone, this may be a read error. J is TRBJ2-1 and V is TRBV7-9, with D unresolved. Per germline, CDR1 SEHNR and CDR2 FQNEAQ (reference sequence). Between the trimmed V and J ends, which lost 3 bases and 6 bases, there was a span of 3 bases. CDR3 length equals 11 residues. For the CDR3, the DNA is TGTGCCAGCAGCTTTAGCAATGAGCAGTTCTTC. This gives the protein CASSFSNEQFF. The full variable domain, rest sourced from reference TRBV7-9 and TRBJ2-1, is DTGVSQNPRHKITKRGQNVTFRCDPISEHNRLYWYRQTLGQGPEFLTYFQNEAQLEKSRLLSDRFSAERPKGSFSTLEIQRTEQGDSAMYLCASSFSNEQFFGPGTRLTVL.

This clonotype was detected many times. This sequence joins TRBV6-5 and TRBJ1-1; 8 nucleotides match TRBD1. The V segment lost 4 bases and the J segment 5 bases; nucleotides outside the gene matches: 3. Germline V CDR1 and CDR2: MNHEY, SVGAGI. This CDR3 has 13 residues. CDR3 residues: CASSLQGGTEAFF. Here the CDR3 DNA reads TGTGCCAGCAGTTTACAGGGGGGGACTGAAGCTTTCTTT.

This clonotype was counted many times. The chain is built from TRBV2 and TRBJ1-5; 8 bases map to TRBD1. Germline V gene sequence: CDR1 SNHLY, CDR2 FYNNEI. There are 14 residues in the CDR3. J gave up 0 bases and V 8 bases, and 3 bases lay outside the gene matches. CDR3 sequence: CASGGTGSNQPQHF. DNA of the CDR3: TGTGCCAGCGGCGGGACAGGTAGCAATCAGCCCCAGCATTTT.

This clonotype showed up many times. The CDR3 region has the DNA TGTGCCAGCAGTGCACAGACTAGCGGGAGACGGTACAATGAGCAGTTCTTC. Protein sequence: CASSAQTSGRRYNEQFF. The chain has TRBV12-3 or TRBV12-4 and TRBJ2-1, with 12 positions matching TRBD2. Trimming at V came to 5 bases and at J to 4 bases, leaving 9 bases not matched to a gene. The CDR3 contains 17 residues.

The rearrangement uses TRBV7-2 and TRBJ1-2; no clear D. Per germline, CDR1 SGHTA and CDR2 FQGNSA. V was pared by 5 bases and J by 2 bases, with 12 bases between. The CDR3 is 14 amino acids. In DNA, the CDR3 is TGTGCCAGCAGCCAAGGACGGAGAAACTATGGCTACACCTTC. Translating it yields CASSQGRRNYGYTF.